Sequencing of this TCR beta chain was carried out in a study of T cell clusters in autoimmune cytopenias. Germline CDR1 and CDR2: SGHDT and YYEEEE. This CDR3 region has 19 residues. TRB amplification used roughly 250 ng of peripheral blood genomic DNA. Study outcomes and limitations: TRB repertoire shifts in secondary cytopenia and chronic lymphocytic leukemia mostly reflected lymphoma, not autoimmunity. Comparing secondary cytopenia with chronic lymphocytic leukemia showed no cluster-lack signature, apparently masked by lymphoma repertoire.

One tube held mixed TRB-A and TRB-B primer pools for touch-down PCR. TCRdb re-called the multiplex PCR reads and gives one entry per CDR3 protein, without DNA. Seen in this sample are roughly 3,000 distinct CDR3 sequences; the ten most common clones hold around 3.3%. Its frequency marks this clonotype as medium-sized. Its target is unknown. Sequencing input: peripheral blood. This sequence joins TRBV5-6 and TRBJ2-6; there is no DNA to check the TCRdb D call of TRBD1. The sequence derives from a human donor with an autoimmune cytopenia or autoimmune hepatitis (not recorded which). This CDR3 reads CASSASGGAKTSGANVLTF.